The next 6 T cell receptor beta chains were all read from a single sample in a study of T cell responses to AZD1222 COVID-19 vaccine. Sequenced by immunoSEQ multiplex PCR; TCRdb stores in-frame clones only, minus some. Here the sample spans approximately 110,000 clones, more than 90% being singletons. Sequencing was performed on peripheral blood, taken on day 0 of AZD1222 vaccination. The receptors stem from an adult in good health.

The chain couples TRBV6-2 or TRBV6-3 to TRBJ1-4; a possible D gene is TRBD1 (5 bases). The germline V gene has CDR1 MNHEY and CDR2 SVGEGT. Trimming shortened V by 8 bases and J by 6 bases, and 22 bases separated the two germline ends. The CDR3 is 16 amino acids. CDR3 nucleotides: TGTGCCAGCGGTTCCCCGGGTAACCGGGGGGATGAAAAACTGTTTTTT. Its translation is CASGSPGNRGDEKLFF.

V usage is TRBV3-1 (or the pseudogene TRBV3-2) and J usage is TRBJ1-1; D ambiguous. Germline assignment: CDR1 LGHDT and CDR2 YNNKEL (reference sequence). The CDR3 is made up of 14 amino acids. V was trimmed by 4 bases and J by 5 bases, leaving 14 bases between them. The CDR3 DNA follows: TGTGCCAGCAGCCCCAGTTTGGGTTTGACTGAAGCTTTCTTT. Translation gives CASSPSLGLTEAFF.

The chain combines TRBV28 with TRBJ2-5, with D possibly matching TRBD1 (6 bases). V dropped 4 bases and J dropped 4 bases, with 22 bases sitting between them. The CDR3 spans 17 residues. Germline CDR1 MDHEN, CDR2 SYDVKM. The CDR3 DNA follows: TGTGCCAGCAGTTCGGACAGAGGGTGGACTGATGGAGAGACCCAGTACTTC. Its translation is CASSSDRGWTDGETQYF.

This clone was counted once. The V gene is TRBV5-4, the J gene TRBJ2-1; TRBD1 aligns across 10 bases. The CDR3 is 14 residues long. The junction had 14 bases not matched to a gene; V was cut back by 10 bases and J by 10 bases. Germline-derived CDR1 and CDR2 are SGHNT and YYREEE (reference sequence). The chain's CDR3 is CAWTGGQGNWEQFF. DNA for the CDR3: TGTGCCTGGACCGGGGGACAGGGGAATTGGGAGCAGTTCTTC. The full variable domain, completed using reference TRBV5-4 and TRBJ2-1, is ETGVTQSPTHLIKTRGQQVTLRCSSQSGHNTVSWYQQALGQGPQFIFQYYREEENGRGNFPPRFSGLQFPNYSSELNVNALELDDSALYLCAWTGGQGNWEQFFGPGTRLTVL.

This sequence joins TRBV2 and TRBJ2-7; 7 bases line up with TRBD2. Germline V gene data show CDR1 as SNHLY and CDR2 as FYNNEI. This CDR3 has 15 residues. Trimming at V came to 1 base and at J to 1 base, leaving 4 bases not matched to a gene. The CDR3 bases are TGTGCCAGCAGTGAAGGGATAGCGGGTTCCTACGAGCAGTACTTC. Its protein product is CASSEGIAGSYEQYF.

The CDR3 reads CASSRGGGSGNTIYF. The CDR3 DNA reads as TGTGCCAGCAGTAGAGGGGGCGGCTCTGGAAACACCATATATTTT. The rearrangement uses TRBV6-5 and TRBJ1-3; 7 nucleotides align to TRBD1. Germline V gene lookup returns CDR1 MNHEY and CDR2 SVGAGI. The CDR3 sequence is 15 residues long. V lost 5 bases, J lost 0 bases, and 4 bases stayed unmatched.